This TCR beta chain derives from a study of blood T cell repertoires in COVID-19. As for the study in general: The United States, Italy and Spain were the sources of the acute and convalescent COVID-19 samples. The cDNA or gDNA used as material had been derived from T cells, B-cell-depleted T cells, or PBMCs.

The CDR3 runs 16 residues. Germline V gene lookup returns CDR1 SGHRS and CDR2 YFSETQ. Between the trimmed V and J ends, which lost 3 bases and 5 bases, there was a span of 17 bases. Per the original methods: Amplification from reference gene primers served as the basis for estimated nucleated cell counts. Generated by immunoSEQ multiplex PCR, the TCRdb table keeps only in-frame clones and is missing some. V, J and clone size derive from that table, while D and trimming were established from the DNA sequence. The sample consists of over 120,000 clones, around 90% of them appearing once. The chain couples TRBV5-1 to TRBJ1-4; the D gene is possibly TRBD1 (6 bases). Sequenced input: peripheral blood. The TCR comes from a man between 65 and 79 years old with acute or convalescent COVID-19. The CDR3 sequence: CASSSRDTVGNEKLFF. CDR3 coding DNA: TGCGCCAGCAGCTCCCGGGACACTGTGGGGAATGAAAAACTGTTTTTT. The full variable domain, its missing parts supplied by reference TRBV5-1 and TRBJ1-4, is KAGVTQTPRYLIKTRGQQVTLSCSPISGHRSVSWYQQTPGQGLQFLFEYFSETQRNKGNFPGRFSGRQFSNSRSEMNVSTLELGDSALYLCASSSRDTVGNEKLFFGSGTQLSVL.